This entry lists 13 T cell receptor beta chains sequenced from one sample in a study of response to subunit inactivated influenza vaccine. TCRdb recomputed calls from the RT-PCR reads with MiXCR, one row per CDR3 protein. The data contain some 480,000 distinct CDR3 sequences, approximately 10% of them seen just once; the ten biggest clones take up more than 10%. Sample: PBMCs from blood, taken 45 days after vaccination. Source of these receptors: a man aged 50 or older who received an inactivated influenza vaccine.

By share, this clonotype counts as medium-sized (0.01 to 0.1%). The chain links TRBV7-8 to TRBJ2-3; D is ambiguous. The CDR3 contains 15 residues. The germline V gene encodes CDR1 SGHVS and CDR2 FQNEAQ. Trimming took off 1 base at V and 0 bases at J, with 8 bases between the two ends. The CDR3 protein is CASSLEGWSTDTQYF. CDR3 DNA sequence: TGTGCCAGCAGCTTAGAGGGCTGGAGCACAGATACGCAGTATTTT.

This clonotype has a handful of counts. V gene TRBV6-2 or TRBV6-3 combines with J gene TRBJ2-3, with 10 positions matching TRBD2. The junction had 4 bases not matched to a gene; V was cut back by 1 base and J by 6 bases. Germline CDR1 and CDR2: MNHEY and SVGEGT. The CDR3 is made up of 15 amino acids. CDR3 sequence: CASSYWKREGDTQYF. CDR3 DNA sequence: TGTGCCAGCAGTTACTGGAAGCGGGAGGGGGATACGCAGTATTTT.

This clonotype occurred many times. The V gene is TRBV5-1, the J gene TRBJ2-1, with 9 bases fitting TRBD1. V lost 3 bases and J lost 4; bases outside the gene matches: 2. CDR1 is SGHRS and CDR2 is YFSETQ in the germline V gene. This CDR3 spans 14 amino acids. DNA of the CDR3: TGCGCCAGCAGCTCGGGACAGGGTTACAATGAGCAGTTCTTC. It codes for CASSSGQGYNEQFF.

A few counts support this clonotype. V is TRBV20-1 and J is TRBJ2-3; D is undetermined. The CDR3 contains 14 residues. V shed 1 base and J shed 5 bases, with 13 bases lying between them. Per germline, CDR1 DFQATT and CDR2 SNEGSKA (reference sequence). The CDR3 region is CSARVATTLDTQYF. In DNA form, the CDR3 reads TGCAGTGCTAGAGTTGCGACCACCCTAGATACGCAGTATTTT.

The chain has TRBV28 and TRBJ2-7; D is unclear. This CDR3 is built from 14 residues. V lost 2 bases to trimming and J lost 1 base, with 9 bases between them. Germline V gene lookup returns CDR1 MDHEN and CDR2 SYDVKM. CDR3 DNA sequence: TGTGCCAGCAGTTTAGGTTGGCTTTCCTACGAGCAGTACTTC. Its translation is CASSLGWLSYEQYF. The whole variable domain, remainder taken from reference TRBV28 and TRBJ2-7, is DVKVTQSSRYLVKRTGEKVFLECVQDMDHENMFWYRQDPGLGLRLIYFSYDVKMKEKGDIPEGYSVSREKKERFSLILESASTNQTSMYLCASSLGWLSYEQYFGPGTRLTVT.

The DNA for the CDR3 is TGTGCCAGCAGCTTCGGACAGGGAGGGAGTGACGAGCAGTACTTC. This gives the protein CASSFGQGGSDEQYF. The V call is TRBV7-9, the J call TRBJ2-7; perhaps TRBD1 as D (8 bases). Germline V gene lookup returns CDR1 SEHNR and CDR2 FQNEAQ (reference sequence). There are 15 residues in the CDR3. The V end lost 3 bases, the J end lost 5 bases, and 17 bases lay between the germline ends.

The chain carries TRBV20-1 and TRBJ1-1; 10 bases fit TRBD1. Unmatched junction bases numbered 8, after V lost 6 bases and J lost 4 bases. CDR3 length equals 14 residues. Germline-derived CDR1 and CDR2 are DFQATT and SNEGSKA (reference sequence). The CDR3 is CSAGRRDRGTEAFF. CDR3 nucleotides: TGCAGTGCGGGCCGCCGGGACAGGGGCACTGAAGCTTTCTTT.

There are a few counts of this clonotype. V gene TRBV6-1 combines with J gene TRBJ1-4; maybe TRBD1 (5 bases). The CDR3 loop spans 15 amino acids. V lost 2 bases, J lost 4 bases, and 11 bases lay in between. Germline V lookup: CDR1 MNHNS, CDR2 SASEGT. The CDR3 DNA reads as TGTGCCAGCAGTGAAAGTTGGGGCCATAATGAAAAACTGTTTTTT. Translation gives CASSESWGHNEKLFF.

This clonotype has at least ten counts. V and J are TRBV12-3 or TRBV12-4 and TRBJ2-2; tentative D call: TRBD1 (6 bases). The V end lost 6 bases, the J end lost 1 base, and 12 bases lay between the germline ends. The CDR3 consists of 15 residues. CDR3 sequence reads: CASRRPGQNTGELFF. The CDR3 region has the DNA TGTGCCAGCAGGCGACCGGGACAGAACACCGGGGAGCTGTTTTTT.

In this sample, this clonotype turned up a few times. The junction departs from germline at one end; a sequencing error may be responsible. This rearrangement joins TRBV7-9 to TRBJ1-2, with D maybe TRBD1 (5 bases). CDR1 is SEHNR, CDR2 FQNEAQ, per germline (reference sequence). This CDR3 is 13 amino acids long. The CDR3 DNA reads TGTGCCAGCAGCTTAAACTTAGGCAGGGAGATAAACTTC. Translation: CASSLNLGREINF.

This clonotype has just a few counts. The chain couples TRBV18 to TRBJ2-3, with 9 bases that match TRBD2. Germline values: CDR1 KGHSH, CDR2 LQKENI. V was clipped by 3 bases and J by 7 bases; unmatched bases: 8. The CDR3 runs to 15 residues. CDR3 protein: CASSPRTSDSYTQYF. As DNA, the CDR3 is TGTGCCAGCTCACCCCGGACTAGCGATTCTTATACGCAGTATTTT.

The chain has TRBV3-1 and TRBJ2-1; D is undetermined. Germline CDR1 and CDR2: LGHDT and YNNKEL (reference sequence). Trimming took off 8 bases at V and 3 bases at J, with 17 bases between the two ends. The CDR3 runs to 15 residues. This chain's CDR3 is CASAPLLGNYNEQFF. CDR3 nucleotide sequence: TGTGCCAGCGCCCCTCTGCTAGGGAACTACAATGAGCAGTTCTTC.

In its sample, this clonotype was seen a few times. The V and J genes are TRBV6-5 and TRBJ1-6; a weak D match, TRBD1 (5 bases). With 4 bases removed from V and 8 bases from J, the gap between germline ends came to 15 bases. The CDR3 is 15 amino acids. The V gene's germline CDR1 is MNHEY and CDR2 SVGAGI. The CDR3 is CASSLGRGLDSPLHF. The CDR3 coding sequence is TGTGCCAGCAGTTTGGGGAGGGGTTTGGATTCACCCCTCCACTTT.